This T cell receptor (beta chain) was recorded in a study of blood T cell repertoires in COVID-19. As for the study in general: COVID-19 samples, acute and convalescent, were from the United States, Italy and Spain.

Deletions cut 0 bases from V and 8 bases from J, with 5 bases between. This CDR3 has 12 residues. Germline lookup yields CDR1 LGHDT and CDR2 YNNKEL (reference sequence). Under the authors' procedure: Reference gene primer amplification gave estimated nucleated cell counts. Clones were read by immunoSEQ multiplex PCR, and TCRdb kept only the in-frame ones, dropping some. The V and J calls and clone size are taken from that table; D and trimming were inferred from the DNA. This sample has 250,000 to 350,000 clones, with about 90% found just once. The receptor was derived from a woman aged 25 to 45 with COVID-19, enrolled during active disease. The source material was peripheral blood. The V call is TRBV3-1 (or the pseudogene TRBV3-2), the J call TRBJ2-1, with D hard to call. CDR3 amino acids: CASSQDEDEQFF. In DNA form, the CDR3 reads TGTGCCAGCAGCCAAGATGAGGATGAGCAGTTCTTC.